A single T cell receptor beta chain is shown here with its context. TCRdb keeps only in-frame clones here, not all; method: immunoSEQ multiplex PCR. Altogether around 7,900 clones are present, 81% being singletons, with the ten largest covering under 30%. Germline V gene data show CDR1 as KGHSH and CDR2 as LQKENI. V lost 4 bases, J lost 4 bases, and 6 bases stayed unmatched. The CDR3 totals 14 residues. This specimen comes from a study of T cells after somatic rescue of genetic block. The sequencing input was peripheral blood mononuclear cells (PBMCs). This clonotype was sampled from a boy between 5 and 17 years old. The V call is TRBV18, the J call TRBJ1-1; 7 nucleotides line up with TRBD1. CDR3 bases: TGTGCCAGCTCACTATCGACAGGGATCACTGAAGCTTTCTTT. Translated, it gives CASSLSTGITEAFF.